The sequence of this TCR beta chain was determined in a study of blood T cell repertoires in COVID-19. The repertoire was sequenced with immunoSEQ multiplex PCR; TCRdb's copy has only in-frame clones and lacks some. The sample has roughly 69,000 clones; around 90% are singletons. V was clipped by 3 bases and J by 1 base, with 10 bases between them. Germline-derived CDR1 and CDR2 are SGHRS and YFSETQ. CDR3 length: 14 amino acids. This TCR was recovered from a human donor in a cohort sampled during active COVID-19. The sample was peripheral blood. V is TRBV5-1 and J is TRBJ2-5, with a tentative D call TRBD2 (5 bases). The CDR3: CASSSSGIQETQYF. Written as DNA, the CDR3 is TGCGCCAGCAGCTCAAGCGGAATCCAAGAGACCCAGTACTTC.